This T cell receptor (beta chain) emerged from a study of memory B cells and T cells in multiple sclerosis. Notes on the study in general: Compartments had unequal clone-set sizes, affecting shared clonotype counts.

This clone was counted between two and nine times. The antigen is undetermined. The data were produced by immunoSEQ multiplex PCR, yet TCRdb's version contains in-frame clones alone and is incomplete. The data contain roughly 30,000 clones, roughly 83% of them singletons. Separate sequencing covered autoproliferating (CFSE-dim) and non-proliferating (CFSE-high) T cells from stimulus-free culture. Pooled replicate wells came from about 5x10^7 CFSE-labeled PBMCs cultured less than 8 days without stimulus. The PBMCs received approximately 0.5 uM CFSE and serum-free culture with no added stimuli. CDR3 length equals 12 residues. V was cut by 0 bases and J by 2 bases, with 2 bases left in between. CDR1 and CDR2 (germline): MNHNY, SVGAGI (reference sequence).

This clonotype was obtained from a human donor with multiple sclerosis. The J gene is TRBJ2-7, the V gene TRBV6-6; D is uncertain. Sequenced material: PBMCs from blood kept in culture. The CDR3: CASSYSPYEQYF. The CDR3 nucleotides are TGTGCCAGCAGTTACTCCCCCTACGAGCAGTACTTC.